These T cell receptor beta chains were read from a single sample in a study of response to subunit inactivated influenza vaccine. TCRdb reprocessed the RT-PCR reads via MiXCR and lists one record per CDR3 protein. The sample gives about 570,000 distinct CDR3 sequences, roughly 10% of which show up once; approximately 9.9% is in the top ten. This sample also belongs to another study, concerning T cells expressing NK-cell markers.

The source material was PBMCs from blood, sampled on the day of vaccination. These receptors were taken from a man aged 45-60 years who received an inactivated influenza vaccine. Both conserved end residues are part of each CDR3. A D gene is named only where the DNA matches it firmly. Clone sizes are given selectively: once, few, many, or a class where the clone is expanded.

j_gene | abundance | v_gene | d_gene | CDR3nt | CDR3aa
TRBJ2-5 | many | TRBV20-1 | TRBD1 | TGCAGTGCTAGACGGGACAGCTCAGAGACCCAGTACTTC | CSARRDSSETQYF
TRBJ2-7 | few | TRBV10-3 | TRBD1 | TGTGCCATCCGACAGGGGGAAGTCTACGAGCAGTACTTC | CAIRQGEVYEQYF
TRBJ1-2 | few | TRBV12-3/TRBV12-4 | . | TGTGCCACCCAAGGGTCGGGGAACTATGGCTACACCTTC | CATQGSGNYGYTF
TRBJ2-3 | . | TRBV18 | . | TGTGCCAAAATAACGGTCACAGATACGCAGTATTTT | CAKITVTDTQYF
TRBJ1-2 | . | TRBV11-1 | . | TGTGCCAGCAGCTTAACTAGCCAGGCAGCAGCTAACTATGGCTACACCTTC | CASSLTSQAAANYGYTF
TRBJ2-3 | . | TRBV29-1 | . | TGCAGCGTTGAAAAGGGTTCTAGCACAGATACGCAGTATTTT | CSVEKGSSTDTQYF
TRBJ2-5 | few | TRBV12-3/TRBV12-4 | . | TGTGCCAGCAGCCTAACTGGGGGCACCACGTACCAAGAGACCCAGTACTTC | CASSLTGGTTYQETQYF
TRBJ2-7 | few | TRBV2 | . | TGTGCCAGCACCTTGGCGGTACAGGCCTACGAGCAGTACTTC | CASTLAVQAYEQYF
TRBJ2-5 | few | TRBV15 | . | TGTGCCACCAGCAGAGACGGCCCGGGGGGCATGCGGTACCAAGAGACCCAGTACTTC | CATSRDGPGGMRYQETQYF
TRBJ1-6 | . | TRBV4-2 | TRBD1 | TGTGCCAGCAGCCAGGGGGACAGCGATAATTCACCCCTCCACTTT | CASSQGDSDNSPLHF
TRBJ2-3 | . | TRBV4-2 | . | TGTGCCAGCAGCCAAGAGGACGGCCCCACAGATACGCAGTATTTT | CASSQEDGPTDTQYF